A selection of T cell receptor beta chains follows, all from one sample in a study of T cells in Graves' hyperthyroidism and ophthalmopathy. Using its own MiXCR run on the multiplex PCR reads, TCRdb lists one record per CDR3 protein. The sample has 450,000 to 650,000 distinct CDR3 sequences, approximately 14% seen once. The sequencing sample was made of blood. The receptors shown here come from a woman between 18 and 29 years old with Graves' ophthalmopathy. Each CDR3 is given with its conserved first and last residue. A D gene is named only where the DNA matches it firmly. Only part of the rows carry a size: once, few, many, or a class if the clone is expanded.

v_call	cdr3_length	j_call	d_call	clone_size	cdr3_aa	cdr3_nt
TRBV2	13	TRBJ2-3	NA	many	CASSASDTDTQYF	TGTGCCAGCTCAGCCTCCGACACAGATACGCAGTATTTT
TRBV4-1	16	TRBJ2-2	NA	many	CASSQGVLGDTGELFF	TGCGCCAGCAGCCAAGGAGTTCTGGGGGACACCGGGGAGCTGTTTTTT
TRBV19	14	TRBJ2-3	TRBD2	NA	CASSGGAGTDTQYF	TGTGCCTCCAGCGGGGGAGCGGGGACAGATACGCAGTATTTT
TRBV3-1	15	TRBJ2-1	NA	many	CASSQKGPPSNEQFF	TGTGCCAGCAGCCAAAAGGGCCCTCCCTCCAATGAGCAGTTCTTC
TRBV12-3/TRBV12-4	13	TRBJ1-1	NA	NA	CASRDGRNTEAFF	TGTGCCAGCCGGGACGGGAGAAACACTGAAGCTTTCTTT
TRBV20-1	15	TRBJ2-5	NA	many	CSARDLAGYQETQYF	TGCAGTGCTAGAGACTTGGCGGGGTACCAAGAGACCCAGTACTTC
TRBV6-1	16	TRBJ1-1	NA	many	CASTLTLLLGDTEAFF	TGTGCCAGCACCTTGACGCTACTGTTGGGTGACACTGAAGCTTTCTTT
TRBV7-2	16	TRBJ1-2	TRBD1	many	CASTMKQGGGNYGYTF	TGTGCCAGCACCATGAAACAGGGGGGCGGCAACTATGGCTACACCTTC
TRBV28	14	TRBJ1-4	NA	many	CASRAGAVNEKLFF	TGTGCCAGCCGCGCAGGGGCTGTTAATGAAAAACTGTTTTTT
TRBV5-1	13	TRBJ2-5	NA	NA	CASSPRGDRSFNF	TGCGCCAGCAGCCCCCGTGGGGACCGCTCCTTCAACTTC
TRBV20-1	13	TRBJ2-5	TRBD1	many	CSARTGARETQYF	TGCAGTGCTAGGACAGGGGCGCGGGAGACCCAGTACTTC
TRBV9	15	TRBJ1-3	NA	NA	CASSVAGAEGNTIYF	TGTGCCAGCAGCGTGGCCGGGGCGGAAGGAAACACCATATATTTT
TRBV29-1	15	TRBJ2-7	NA	many	CSVEDGGLSSYEQYF	TGCAGCGTTGAAGATGGGGGACTCAGCTCCTACGAGCAGTACTTC
TRBV4-1	17	TRBJ2-7	NA	NA	CASSHRSVGTPTYEQYF	TGCGCCAGCAGCCATAGGTCTGTAGGGACGCCTACCTACGAGCAGTACTTC
TRBV12-3/TRBV12-4	17	TRBJ1-5	TRBD1	NA	CASSPGTGAYSNQPQHF	TGTGCCAGCAGTCCCGGGACAGGGGCGTATAGCAATCAGCCCCAGCATTTT